The 2 T cell receptor beta chains below were found in one sample sequenced in a study of blood T cell repertoires in COVID-19. Profiling relied on immunoSEQ multiplex PCR, and the TCRdb table lists in-frame clones only, not all of them. The data contain roughly 140,000 clones, around 86% of them singletons. The sequenced material came from PBMCs or T cells enriched from blood (not recorded which). Receptors originate from a man between 60 and 75 years old who had recovered from COVID-19.

V usage is TRBV18 and J usage is TRBJ2-1, with D perhaps TRBD1 or TRBD2 (10 bases each). CDR3 length: 18 residues. Germline CDR1 is KGHSH and CDR2 is LQKENI. The V gene lost 2 bases and the J gene lost 7 bases, with 24 bases spanning the gap. CDR3 bases: TGTGCCAGCTCACCAAGGACAGGGGGGCGACTAGCGGGTAATGAGCAGTTCTTC. It translates to CASSPRTGGRLAGNEQFF.

The rearrangement links TRBV4-2 to TRBJ2-5; TRBD1 aligns across 8 bases. The CDR3 has 14 amino acids. Per germline, CDR1 LGHNA and CDR2 YNFKEQ. V was pared by 4 bases and J by 0 bases, with 1 base of the junction left unmatched. The CDR3: CASSRTGNQETQYF. The CDR3 nucleotides are TGTGCCAGCAGCCGGACAGGGAACCAAGAGACCCAGTACTTC.